This T cell receptor beta chain was captured in a study of blood T cell repertoires in COVID-19. Background on the study: COVID-19 samples, acute and convalescent, were from the United States, Italy and Spain. PBMCs, B-cell-depleted T cells, or T cells were the source of the cDNA or gDNA that made up the material.

Sequencing used immunoSEQ multiplex PCR; TCRdb keeps in-frame clones, though not all of them. The repertoire includes around 310,000 clones, around 87% of them detected once, and 3.5% to 4% sits in the top ten. V was pared by 4 bases and J by 9 bases, with 7 bases between. Germline CDR1 SGHAT, CDR2 FQNNGV. The length of the CDR3 is 11 residues. Sequenced sample: peripheral blood. The chain joins TRBV11-2 to TRBJ2-1; D gene uncertain. The source of this sequence is a woman between 45 and 60 years old with active or convalescent COVID-19. The CDR3 DNA reads as TGTGCCAGCAGCTCTATTCCTGAGCAGTTCTTC. It is translated as CASSSIPEQFF.